One sample yielded the 6 T cell receptor beta chains listed below, sequenced in a study of blood T cell repertoires in COVID-19. Profiling relied on immunoSEQ multiplex PCR, and the TCRdb table lists in-frame clones only, not all of them. This table holds approximately 85,000 clones, 75% to 90% found once. Sequenced material: peripheral blood. These receptors came from a human donor in a cohort sampled during active COVID-19.

V gene TRBV7-3 combines with J gene TRBJ2-4, with D perhaps matching TRBD1 (6 bases). Trimming cost V 5 bases and J 0 bases, with 11 bases left between them. Per the germline V gene, CDR1 is SGHTA and CDR2 is FQGTGA. This CDR3 spans 15 amino acids. The CDR3 nucleotides are TGTGCCAGCAGCGCAGGGGAGATAGCCAAAAACATTCAGTACTTC. Its translation: CASSAGEIAKNIQYF. Full variable domain (missing parts from reference TRBV7-3 and TRBJ2-4): GAGVSQTPSNKVTEKGKYVELRCDPISGHTALYWYRQSLGQGPEFLIYFQGTGAADDSGLPNDRFFAVRPEGSVSTLKIQRTERGDSAVYLCASSAGEIAKNIQYFGAGTRLSVL.

This chain connects TRBV5-1 to TRBJ2-1, with 7 bases fitting TRBD1. CDR3 length: 12 amino acids. The germline CDR1 and CDR2 sequences are SGHRS and YFSETQ. V trimming: 8 bases; J trimming: 7 bases; junction bases outside the gene matches: 6. The CDR3 DNA sequence: TGCGCCAGTAACGAACAGGGGAATGAGCAGTTCTTC. Amino acid sequence: CASNEQGNEQFF.

The chain links TRBV10-2 to TRBJ2-2; possibly TRBD1 for D (6 bases). The germline V and J ends were trimmed by 6 bases and 5 bases, with 10 bases remaining between them. CDR3 length: 13 amino acids. Germline-derived CDR1 and CDR2 are WSHSY and SAAADI. The CDR3 reads CASRQGYTGELFF. CDR3 in DNA: TGCGCCAGCAGACAGGGTTATACCGGGGAGCTGTTTTTT.

V gene TRBV6-5 combines with J gene TRBJ2-1; 8 bases align to TRBD2. J gave up 2 bases and V 5 bases, and 5 bases lay outside the gene matches. The V gene's germline CDR1 is MNHEY and CDR2 SVGAGI. The CDR3 totals 15 residues. CDR3 coding DNA: TGTGCCAGCAGTCTTGTAGCGGGGACCTACAATGAGCAGTTCTTC. It is translated as CASSLVAGTYNEQFF.

This sequence joins TRBV5-1 and TRBJ1-1; D is undetermined. This CDR3 region has 13 residues. The germline CDR1 and CDR2 sequences are SGHRS and YFSETQ. V lost 0 bases and J lost 1, with 4 bases in between. The CDR3 nucleotides are TGCGCCAGCAGCTTGGCCAAGAACACTGAAGCTTTCTTT. Translation: CASSLAKNTEAFF.

The chain links TRBV7-9 to TRBJ1-1, with 8 bases matching TRBD1. The V gene end was trimmed by 5 bases and the J gene end by 11 bases; junction bases not matched to a gene: 7. Germline CDR1 is SEHNR and CDR2 is FQNEAQ (reference sequence). The CDR3 totals 12 residues. The CDR3: CASSLQGVGAFF. CDR3 coding DNA: TGTGCCAGCAGCCTACAGGGGGTAGGGGCTTTCTTT.